The subject of this entry is one TCR beta chain. The antigen remains unidentified. The data belong to a study of T cell responses to AZD1222 COVID-19 vaccine. Repertoires were generated with immunoSEQ multiplex PCR, while TCRdb's copy carries only in-frame clones and drops some. The data contain more than 110,000 clones, around 85% of them seen just once; the ten biggest clones take up less than 9.5%. Findings and limits, study-wide: Epitopes outside B.1.351 and B.1.1.7 mutated regions reportedly drew nearly half of spike TCRs. It was only a handful of AZD1222 recipients who were seropositive at baseline. The study sampled repertoires only after the peak T cell response. Spike-specific TCR breadth and depth grew following two AZD1222 doses.

The TCR originated in an adult in good health. The sample consisted of peripheral blood, taken on day 0 of AZD1222 vaccination.

This CDR3 reads CASTLDRNSPLHF. The CDR3 DNA reads as TGTGCCAGCACCTTAGACAGAAATTCACCCCTCCACTTT. The chain recombines TRBV2 with TRBJ1-6, with TRBD1 as a possible D gene (5 bases). The ends were cut back, 7 bases at V and 7 bases at J, with 11 bases in the middle. The CDR3 loop spans 13 amino acids. Germline-derived CDR1 and CDR2 are SNHLY and FYNNEI.